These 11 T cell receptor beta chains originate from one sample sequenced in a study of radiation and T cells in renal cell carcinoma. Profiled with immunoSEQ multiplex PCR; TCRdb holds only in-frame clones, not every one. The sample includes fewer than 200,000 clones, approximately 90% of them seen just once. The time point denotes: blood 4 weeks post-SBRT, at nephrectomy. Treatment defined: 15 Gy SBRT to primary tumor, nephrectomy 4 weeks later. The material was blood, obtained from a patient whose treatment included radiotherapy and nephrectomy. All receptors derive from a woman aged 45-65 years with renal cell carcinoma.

This CDR3 reads CASSFLAGANNEQFF. DNA for the CDR3: TGCGCCAGCAGCTTCCTAGCGGGGGCCAACAATGAGCAGTTCTTC. The rearrangement joins TRBV5-1 to TRBJ2-1; 10 bases match TRBD2. After removal of 2 bases from V and 5 bases from J, the junction contained 4 bases not matched to a gene. The CDR3 covers 15 residues. Germline V CDR1 and CDR2: SGHRS, YFSETQ.

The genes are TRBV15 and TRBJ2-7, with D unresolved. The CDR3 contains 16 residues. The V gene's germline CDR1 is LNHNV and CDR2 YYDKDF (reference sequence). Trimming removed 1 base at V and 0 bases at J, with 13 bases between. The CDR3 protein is CATSRARTILSYEQYF. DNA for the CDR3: TGTGCCACCAGCAGAGCACGGACCATCCTCTCCTACGAGCAGTACTTC.

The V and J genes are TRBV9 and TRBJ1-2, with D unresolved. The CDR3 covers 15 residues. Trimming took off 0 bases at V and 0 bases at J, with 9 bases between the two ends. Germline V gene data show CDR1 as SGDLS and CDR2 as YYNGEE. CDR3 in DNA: TGTGCCAGCAGCGTAGGAGATGGGGCTAACTATGGCTACACCTTC. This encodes CASSVGDGANYGYTF.

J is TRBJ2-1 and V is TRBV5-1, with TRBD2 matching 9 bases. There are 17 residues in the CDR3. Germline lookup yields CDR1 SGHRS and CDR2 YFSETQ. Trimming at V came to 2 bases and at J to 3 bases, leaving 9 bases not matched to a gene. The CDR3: CASSLLAAGGNYNEQFF. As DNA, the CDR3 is TGCGCCAGCAGCTTACTAGCAGCGGGGGGTAACTACAATGAGCAGTTCTTC.

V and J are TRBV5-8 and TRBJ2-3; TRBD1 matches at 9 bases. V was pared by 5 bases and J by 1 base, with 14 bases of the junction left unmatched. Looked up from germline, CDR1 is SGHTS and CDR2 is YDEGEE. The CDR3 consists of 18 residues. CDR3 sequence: CASSSFPTGGFGTDTQYF. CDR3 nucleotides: TGTGCCAGCAGTTCCTTCCCGACAGGGGGTTTCGGCACAGATACGCAGTATTTT.

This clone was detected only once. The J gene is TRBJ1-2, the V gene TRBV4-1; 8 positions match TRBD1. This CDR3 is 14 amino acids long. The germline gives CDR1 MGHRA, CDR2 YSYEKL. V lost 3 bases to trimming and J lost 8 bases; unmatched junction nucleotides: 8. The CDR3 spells CASSHRGPLGGYTF. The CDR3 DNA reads TGCGCCAGCAGCCACAGGGGGCCTTTGGGAGGCTACACCTTC.

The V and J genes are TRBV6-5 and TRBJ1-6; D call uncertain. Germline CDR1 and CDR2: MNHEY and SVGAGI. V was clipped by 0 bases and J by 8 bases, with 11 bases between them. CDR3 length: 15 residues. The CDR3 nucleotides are TGTGCCAGCAGTTACTCGACGGGATCCCATTCACCCCTCCACTTT. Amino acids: CASSYSTGSHSPLHF.

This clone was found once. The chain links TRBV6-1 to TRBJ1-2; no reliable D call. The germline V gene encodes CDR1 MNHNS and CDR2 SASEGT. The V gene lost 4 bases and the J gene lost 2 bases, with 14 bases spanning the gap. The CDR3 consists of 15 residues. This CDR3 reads CASSGTGLSNYGYTF. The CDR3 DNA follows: TGTGCCAGCAGTGGGACGGGTCTTTCAAACTATGGCTACACCTTC.

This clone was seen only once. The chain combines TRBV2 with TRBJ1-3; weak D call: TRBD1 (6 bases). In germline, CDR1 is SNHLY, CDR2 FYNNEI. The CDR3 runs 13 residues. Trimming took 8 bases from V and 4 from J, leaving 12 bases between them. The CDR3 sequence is CASGQTNGNTIYF. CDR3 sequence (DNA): TGTGCCAGCGGACAGACTAACGGAAACACCATATATTTT.

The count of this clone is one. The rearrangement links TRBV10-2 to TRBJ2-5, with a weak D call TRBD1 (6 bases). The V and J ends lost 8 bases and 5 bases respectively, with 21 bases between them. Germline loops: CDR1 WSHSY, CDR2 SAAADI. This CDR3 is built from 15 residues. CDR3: CASSHPDRRDETQYF. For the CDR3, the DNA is TGCGCCAGCTCCCACCCCGACAGGAGAGATGAGACCCAGTACTTC.

CDR3 amino acids: CATSSPDRAEVKNIQYF. In nucleotides, the CDR3 is TGTGCCACCAGCAGTCCTGACAGGGCCGAGGTCAAAAACATTCAGTACTTC. J is TRBJ2-4 and V is TRBV15; 7 positions agree with TRBD1. This CDR3 has 17 amino acids. With V trimmed by 3 bases and J by 3 bases, 11 bases remained unmatched. Germline CDR1 reads LNHNV; CDR2 reads YYDKDF (reference sequence).